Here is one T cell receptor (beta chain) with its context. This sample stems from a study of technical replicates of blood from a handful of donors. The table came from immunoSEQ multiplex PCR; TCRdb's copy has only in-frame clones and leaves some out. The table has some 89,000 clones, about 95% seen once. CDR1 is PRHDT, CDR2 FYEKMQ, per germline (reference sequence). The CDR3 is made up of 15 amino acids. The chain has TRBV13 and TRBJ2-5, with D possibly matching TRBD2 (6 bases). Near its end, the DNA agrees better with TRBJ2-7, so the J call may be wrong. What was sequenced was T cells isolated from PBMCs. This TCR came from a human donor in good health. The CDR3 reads CASSLGRERPYEQYF. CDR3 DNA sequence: TGTGCCAGCAGCTTAGGTCGGGAGCGCCCCTACGAGCAGTACTTC.